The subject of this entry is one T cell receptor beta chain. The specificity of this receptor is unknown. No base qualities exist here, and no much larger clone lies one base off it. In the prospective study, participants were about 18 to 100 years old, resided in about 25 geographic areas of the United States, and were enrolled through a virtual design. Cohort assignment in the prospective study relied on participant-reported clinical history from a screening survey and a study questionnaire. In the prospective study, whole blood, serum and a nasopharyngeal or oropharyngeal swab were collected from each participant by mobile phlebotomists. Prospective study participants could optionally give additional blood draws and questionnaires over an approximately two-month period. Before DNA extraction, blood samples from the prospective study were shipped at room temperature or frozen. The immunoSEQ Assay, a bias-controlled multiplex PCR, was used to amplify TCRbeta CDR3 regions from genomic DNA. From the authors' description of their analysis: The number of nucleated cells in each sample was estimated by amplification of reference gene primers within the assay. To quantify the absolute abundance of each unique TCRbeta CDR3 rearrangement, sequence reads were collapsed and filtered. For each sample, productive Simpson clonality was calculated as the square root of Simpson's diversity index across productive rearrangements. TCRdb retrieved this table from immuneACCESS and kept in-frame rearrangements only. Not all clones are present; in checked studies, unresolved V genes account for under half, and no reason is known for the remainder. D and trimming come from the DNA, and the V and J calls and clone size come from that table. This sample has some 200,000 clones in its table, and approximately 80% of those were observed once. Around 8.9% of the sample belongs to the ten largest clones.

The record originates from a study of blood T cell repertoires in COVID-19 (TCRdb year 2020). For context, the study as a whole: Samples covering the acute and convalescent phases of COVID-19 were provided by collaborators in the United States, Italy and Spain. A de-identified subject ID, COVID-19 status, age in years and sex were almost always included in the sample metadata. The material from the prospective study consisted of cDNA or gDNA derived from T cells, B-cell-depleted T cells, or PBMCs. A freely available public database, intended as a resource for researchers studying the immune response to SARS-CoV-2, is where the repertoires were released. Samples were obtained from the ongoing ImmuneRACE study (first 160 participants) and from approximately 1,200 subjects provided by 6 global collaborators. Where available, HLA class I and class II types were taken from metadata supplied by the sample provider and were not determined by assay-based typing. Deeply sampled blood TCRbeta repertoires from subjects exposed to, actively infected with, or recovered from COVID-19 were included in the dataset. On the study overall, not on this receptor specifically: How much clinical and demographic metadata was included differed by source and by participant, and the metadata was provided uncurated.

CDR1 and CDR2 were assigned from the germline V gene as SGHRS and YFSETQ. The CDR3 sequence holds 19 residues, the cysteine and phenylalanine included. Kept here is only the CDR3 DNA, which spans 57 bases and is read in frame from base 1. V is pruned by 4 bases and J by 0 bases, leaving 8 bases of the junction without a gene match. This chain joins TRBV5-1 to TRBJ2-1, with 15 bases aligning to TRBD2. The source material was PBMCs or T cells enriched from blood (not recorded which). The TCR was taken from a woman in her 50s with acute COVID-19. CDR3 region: CASSTRTSGGASSYNEQFF. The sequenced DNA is TGCGCCAGCAGCACCCGGACTAGCGGGGGGGCGAGCTCCTACAATGAGCAGTTCTTC.